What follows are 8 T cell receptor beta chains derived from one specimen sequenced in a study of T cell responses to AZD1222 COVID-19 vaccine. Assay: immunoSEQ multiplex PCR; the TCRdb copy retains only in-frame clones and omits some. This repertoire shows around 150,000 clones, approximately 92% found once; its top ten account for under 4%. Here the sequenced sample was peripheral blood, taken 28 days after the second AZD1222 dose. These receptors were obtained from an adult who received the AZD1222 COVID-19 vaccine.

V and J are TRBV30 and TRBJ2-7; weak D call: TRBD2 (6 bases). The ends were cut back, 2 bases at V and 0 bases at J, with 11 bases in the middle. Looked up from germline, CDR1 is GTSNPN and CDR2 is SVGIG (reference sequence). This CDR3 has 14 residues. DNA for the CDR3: TGTGCCTGGAGTTCCTCCGGGAGCTCCTACGAGCAGTACTTC. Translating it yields CAWSSSGSSYEQYF.

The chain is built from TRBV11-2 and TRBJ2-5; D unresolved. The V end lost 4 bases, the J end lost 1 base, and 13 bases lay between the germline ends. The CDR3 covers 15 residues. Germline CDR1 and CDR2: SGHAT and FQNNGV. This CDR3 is CASSSRADGQETQYF. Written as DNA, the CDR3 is TGTGCCAGCAGCTCTAGGGCAGACGGCCAAGAGACCCAGTACTTC.

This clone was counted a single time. The CDR3 DNA reads TGTGCCAGTAGACAGGGTGGTAATGAAAAACTGTTTTTT. Protein sequence: CASRQGGNEKLFF. The chain couples TRBV19 to TRBJ1-4; TRBD1 might be the D (6 bases). Looked up from germline, CDR1 is LNHDA and CDR2 is SQIVND (reference sequence). The CDR3 is made up of 13 amino acids. V was clipped by 6 bases and J by 4 bases, with 9 bases between them.

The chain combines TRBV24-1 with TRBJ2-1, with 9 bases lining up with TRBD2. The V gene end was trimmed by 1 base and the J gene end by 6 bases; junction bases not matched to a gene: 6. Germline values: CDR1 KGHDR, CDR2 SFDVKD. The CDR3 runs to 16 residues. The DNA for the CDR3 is TGTGCCACCAGTGATTTTAGCGGGAGTAACCCCAATGAGCAGTTCTTC. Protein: CATSDFSGSNPNEQFF.

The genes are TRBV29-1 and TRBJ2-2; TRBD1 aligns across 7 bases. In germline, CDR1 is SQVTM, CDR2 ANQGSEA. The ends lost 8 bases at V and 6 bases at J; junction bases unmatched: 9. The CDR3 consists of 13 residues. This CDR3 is CSSGEGAAGELFF. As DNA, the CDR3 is TGCAGCTCGGGCGAGGGGGCTGCCGGGGAGCTGTTTTTT.

CDR3 amino acids: CASSGTETNEKLFF. The CDR3, as DNA: TGTGCCAGCAGCGGGACAGAGACTAATGAAAAACTGTTTTTT. V usage is TRBV9 and J usage is TRBJ1-4; D might be TRBD1 (6 bases). The V and J ends lost 3 bases and 2 bases respectively, with 8 bases between them. Germline V CDR1 and CDR2: SGDLS, YYNGEE. This CDR3 contains 14 residues. Full variable domain (rest looked up from reference TRBV9 and TRBJ1-4): DSGVTQTPKHLITATGQRVTLRCSPRSGDLSVYWYQQSLDQGLQFLIQYYNGEERAKGNILERFSAQQFPDLHSELNLSSLELGDSALYFCASSGTETNEKLFFGSGTQLSVL.

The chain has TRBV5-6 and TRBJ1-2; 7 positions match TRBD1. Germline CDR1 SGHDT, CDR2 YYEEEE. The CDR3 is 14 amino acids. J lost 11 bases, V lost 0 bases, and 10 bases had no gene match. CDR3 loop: CASSLGNGDSGYTF. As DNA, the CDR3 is TGTGCCAGCAGCTTGGGGAACGGGGACAGTGGGTACACCTTC.

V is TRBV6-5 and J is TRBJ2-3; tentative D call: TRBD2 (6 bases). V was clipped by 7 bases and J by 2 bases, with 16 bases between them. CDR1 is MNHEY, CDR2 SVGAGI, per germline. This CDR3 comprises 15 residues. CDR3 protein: CASTERSGSTDTQYF. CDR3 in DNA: TGTGCCAGCACCGAGCGTAGCGGTTCCACAGATACGCAGTATTTT.